This TCR beta chain stems from a study of cytomegalovirus exposure and HLA in healthy donors. Primers for the PCR totalled 60 Vbeta and 13 Jbeta. Here immunoSEQ multiplex PCR was the method, and the copy in TCRdb shows in-frame clones only, minus some. The profile shows about 89,000 clones, under 80% of them singletons. Study-level findings and limits: Apparent HLA restriction characterized most CMV-associated TCR beta chains in a later analysis. Several of the most significant clusters were apparently associated with common viral pathogens in a later analysis.

The CDR3 has 14 residues. The trim removed 2 bases at V and 8 bases at J, leaving 3 bases unmatched. CDR1 and CDR2 from the germline V gene are SGHTA and FQGNSA. In its sample, this clone was seen a few times. The antigen remains undetermined. The sample consisted of PBMCs. The V gene is TRBV7-2, the J gene TRBJ1-6; 7 bases map to TRBD1. The sequence was obtained from a young woman in good health and CMV-seronegative. CDR3 bases: TGTGCCAGCAGCTTAACAGGGGATGATTCACCCCTCCACTTT. This translates into CASSLTGDDSPLHF.